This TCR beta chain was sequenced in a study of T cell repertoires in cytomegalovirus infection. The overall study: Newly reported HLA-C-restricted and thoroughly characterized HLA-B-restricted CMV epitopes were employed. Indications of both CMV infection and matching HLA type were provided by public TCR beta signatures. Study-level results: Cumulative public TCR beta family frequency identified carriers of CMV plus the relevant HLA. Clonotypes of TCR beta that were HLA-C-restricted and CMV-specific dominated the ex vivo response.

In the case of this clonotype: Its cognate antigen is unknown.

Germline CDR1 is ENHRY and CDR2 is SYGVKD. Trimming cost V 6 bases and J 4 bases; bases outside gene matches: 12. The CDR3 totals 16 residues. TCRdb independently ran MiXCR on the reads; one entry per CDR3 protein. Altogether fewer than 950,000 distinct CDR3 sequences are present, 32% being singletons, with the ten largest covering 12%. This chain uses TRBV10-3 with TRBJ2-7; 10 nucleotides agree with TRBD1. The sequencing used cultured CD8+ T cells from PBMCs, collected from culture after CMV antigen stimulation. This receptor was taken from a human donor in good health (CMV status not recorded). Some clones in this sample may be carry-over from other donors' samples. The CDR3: CAISLIPGQGPYEQYF. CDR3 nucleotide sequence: TGTGCCATCAGCCTTATTCCGGGACAGGGGCCTTACGAGCAGTACTTC.